In this sample, the clone carrying this T cell receptor beta chain turned up once. Antigen specificity is unknown. The CDR3 contains 11 residues. V gave up 6 bases and J gave up 3 bases, with 4 bases separating them. Germline V CDR1 and CDR2: SGHNT, YYREEE (reference sequence). The data originate from a study of shared clonotypes between healthy human individuals. Study results and limitations: With few donors, the genetic and exposure-history diversity represented was limited.

This table comes from immunoSEQ multiplex PCR, and its TCRdb copy is limited to in-frame clones, with some not included. The table lists some 1.5 million clones, approximately 98% of them singletons. This chain joins TRBV5-4 and TRBJ2-1, with unresolved D. This TCR derives from a man aged 25-45 years in good health. Sequencing was carried out using naive CD4+ T cells sorted from blood. This sample's subset: CD45RA+ positively selected. DNA of the CDR3: TGTGCCAGCAACCACTACAATGAGCAGTTCTTC. Translated, it gives CASNHYNEQFF.